This is a list of T cell receptor beta chains from one sample in a study of PD-1 blockade in classical Hodgkin lymphoma. Method: immunoSEQ multiplex PCR; TCRdb's copy keeps in-frame clones and lacks some. The sample consists of 10,000 or so clones, about 74% of them appearing once. The starting material was CD4+ T cells from blood, obtained before the fourth cycle of nivolumab. The receptors derive from a human donor with classical Hodgkin lymphoma. Both conserved end residues are part of each CDR3. The D gene is left open where the match is weak. Size values are once, few and many counts, or a class for expanded clones, and some rows have none.

V	D	size	J	CDR3	DNA
TRBV6-5	TRBD2	-	TRBJ2-3	CASSRLRGADTQYF	TGTGCCAGCAGTCGCCTGCGGGGGGCGGATACGCAGTATTTT
TRBV5-1	-	few	TRBJ2-3	CASSFWGRDTQYF	TGCGCCAGCAGCTTTTGGGGGCGAGATACGCAGTATTTT
TRBV19	-	-	TRBJ2-3	CASSIIIGTLTEDTQYF	TGTGCCAGTAGTATAATCATCGGGACATTGACGGAGGATACGCAGTATTTT
TRBV2	-	-	TRBJ1-2	CAAVPAVSYGYTF	TGTGCCGCAGTCCCGGCAGTCAGCTATGGCTACACCTTC
TRBV28	-	-	TRBJ2-7	CASTHYPGQTLLFRSSYEQYF	TGTGCCAGCACCCATTACCCCGGACAGACTCTTCTATTCAGAAGCTCCTACGAGCAGTACTTC
TRBV28	-	-	TRBJ1-2	CASSMTGGNYGYTF	TGTGCCAGCAGTATGACAGGCGGTAACTATGGCTACACCTTC
TRBV7-9	TRBD2	-	TRBJ2-5	CASSLSGRETQYF	TGTGCCAGCAGCCTCAGCGGGAGAGAGACCCAGTACTTC
TRBV5-1	TRBD1	-	TRBJ2-1	CASSLHRDRAIDEQFF	TGCGCCAGCAGCTTACACCGGGACAGGGCTATAGATGAGCAGTTCTTC
TRBV10-2	-	few	TRBJ1-6	CASSATQGNGNSPLHF	TGCGCCAGCAGCGCAACTCAGGGTAACGGGAATTCACCCCTCCACTTT
TRBV9	-	-	TRBJ2-7	CASSAGTNLYEQYF	TGTGCCAGCAGCGCCGGGACAAATCTGTACGAGCAGTACTTC
TRBV28	-	-	TRBJ1-1	CASSPAGGLNTEAFF	TGTGCCAGCAGTCCAGCGGGGGGGTTAAACACTGAAGCTTTCTTT
TRBV21-1	-	few	TRBJ1-4	CASGTGGGNEKLFF	TGTGCCAGCGGGACAGGGGGAGGTAATGAAAAACTGTTTTTT
TRBV9	-	-	TRBJ2-7	CASSGSSGYEQYF	TGTGCCAGCAGCGGGTCATCCGGATACGAGCAGTACTTC
TRBV5-8	TRBD1	-	TRBJ2-1	CASRSTGTGFNEQFF	TGTGCCAGCAGATCTACCGGGACAGGGTTCAATGAGCAGTTCTTC
TRBV6-4	-	-	TRBJ2-2	CASRRAGRGGELFF	TGTGCCAGCAGACGGGCAGGGAGAGGCGGGGAGCTGTTTTTT
TRBV29-1	TRBD1	-	TRBJ1-1	CSVRTGTEAFF	TGCAGCGTTCGGACAGGGACTGAAGCTTTCTTT
TRBV29-1	TRBD2	-	TRBJ2-3	CSVEGLAGVSDTQYF	TGCAGCGTTGAAGGCCTAGCGGGAGTGTCAGATACGCAGTATTTT
TRBV6-1	-	-	TRBJ2-7	CASSSIIWDEQYF	TGTGCCAGCAGCAGTATTATCTGGGACGAGCAGTACTTC
TRBV6-1	-	few	TRBJ1-2	CASSFSRGGEGYTF	TGTGCCAGCAGTTTCTCACGGGGGGGAGAGGGCTACACCTTC
TRBV18	TRBD1	few	TRBJ1-1	CASSPRRQGGRTNTEAFF	TGTGCCAGCTCACCACGAAGACAGGGAGGGAGAACGAACACTGAAGCTTTCTTT
TRBV19	TRBD1	-	TRBJ1-5	CASSGQGSLRSNQPQHF	TGTGCCAGTAGTGGACAGGGGAGTCTTAGGAGCAATCAGCCCCAGCATTTT
TRBV2	-	-	TRBJ1-3	CASIKTGNTIYF	TGTGCCAGCATCAAGACTGGAAACACCATATATTTT
TRBV11-1	TRBD2	-	TRBJ2-7	CASSLAGSGGSYEQYF	TGTGCCAGCAGCTTAGCGGGTAGCGGGGGATCCTACGAGCAGTACTTC
TRBV29-1	TRBD2	-	TRBJ2-5	CSVEGLAGRETQYF	TGCAGCGTTGAAGGTCTAGCGGGGAGGGAGACCCAGTACTTC
TRBV6-6	TRBD1	once	TRBJ1-2	CASSYQGVGYGYTF	TGTGCCAGCAGTTACCAGGGGGTGGGCTATGGCTACACCTTC
TRBV10-1	-	-	TRBJ2-1	CASSSLEGTYNEQFF	TGCGCCAGCAGTTCCTTAGAGGGCACCTACAATGAGCAGTTCTTC
TRBV19	-	-	TRBJ1-1	CASSRGGALNTEAFF	TGTGCCAGTAGCCGTGGGGGGGCCCTGAACACTGAAGCTTTCTTT
TRBV7-2	-	-	TRBJ2-3	CASSLGPTGSTDTQYF	TGTGCCAGCAGCTTAGGACCCACGGGGAGCACAGATACGCAGTATTTT
TRBV19	-	few	TRBJ2-4	CASREVGAGKNIQYF	TGTGCCAGTAGGGAGGTAGGGGCGGGCAAAAACATTCAGTACTTC
TRBV7-2	TRBD1	-	TRBJ2-2	CASSWTGYTGELFF	TGTGCCAGCAGCTGGACAGGTTACACCGGGGAGCTGTTTTTT
TRBV2	-	-	TRBJ2-3	CASRWKGPEDTQYF	TGTGCCAGCAGGTGGAAGGGGCCGGAGGATACGCAGTATTTT
TRBV5-4	TRBD1	once	TRBJ1-1	CARGTGGKSEAFF	TGTGCCAGAGGGACAGGGGGCAAGAGTGAAGCTTTCTTT
TRBV19	-	-	TRBJ2-1	CASSIRPSPLGATSPGDEQFF	TGTGCCAGTAGTATAAGACCCTCCCCCCTAGGGGCAACTTCTCCAGGGGATGAGCAGTTCTTC
TRBV30	-	-	TRBJ1-4	CAWGGNLNEKLFF	TGTGCCTGGGGGGGGAACTTAAATGAAAAACTGTTTTTT
TRBV5-8	TRBD1	-	TRBJ1-2	CASSLYGTGFLYGYTF	TGTGCCAGCAGCTTGTACGGGACAGGGTTTCTCTATGGCTACACCTTC
TRBV28	-	-	TRBJ2-7	CASSRGKSSYEQYF	TGTGCCAGCAGTCGGGGGAAGAGCTCCTACGAGCAGTACTTC
TRBV7-8	-	few	TRBJ2-7	CASSLGITGEQYF	TGTGCCAGCAGCTTAGGGATCACTGGGGAGCAGTACTTC
TRBV18	-	-	TRBJ1-1	CASSPTAGMNTEAFF	TGTGCCAGCTCACCAACGGCGGGGATGAACACTGAAGCTTTCTTT
TRBV6-5	-	-	TRBJ2-5	CASSGLSTAKETQYF	TGTGCCAGCAGTGGACTATCAACGGCGAAAGAGACCCAGTACTTC
TRBV29-1	-	-	TRBJ2-7	CSVVRDVPYEQYF	TGCAGCGTTGTCAGGGATGTCCCCTACGAGCAGTACTTC
TRBV7-2	TRBD1	-	TRBJ1-1	CASSLRDSKQSLNTEAFF	TGTGCCAGCAGCTTAAGGGACAGCAAACAGTCTTTGAACACTGAAGCTTTCTTT
TRBV18	-	-	TRBJ2-2	CASSPGGELFF	TGTGCCAGCTCACCGGGCGGGGAGCTGTTTTTT
TRBV5-4	-	-	TRBJ2-6	CASSTPQGGGANVLTF	TGTGCCAGCAGCACTCCTCAGGGTGGTGGGGCCAACGTCCTGACTTTC
TRBV5-4	-	-	TRBJ2-1	CASSLGPEEYNEQFF	TGTGCCAGCAGCTTAGGGCCGGAGGAATACAATGAGCAGTTCTTC
TRBV6-1	-	-	TRBJ1-5	CASSEMGNQPQHF	TGTGCCAGCAGTGAAATGGGTAATCAGCCCCAGCATTTT
TRBV7-2	TRBD1	-	TRBJ2-7	CASSPDRSYEQYF	TGTGCCAGCAGCCCGGACAGGTCCTACGAGCAGTACTTC
TRBV5-6	TRBD1	-	TRBJ2-5	CASSFRGYQETQYF	TGTGCCAGCAGTTTCAGGGGGTACCAAGAGACCCAGTACTTC
TRBV10-3	TRBD2	-	TRBJ2-1	CAISDFNSGRSSYNEQFF	TGTGCCATCAGTGACTTTAATAGCGGGAGAAGCTCCTACAATGAGCAGTTCTTC
TRBV28	-	-	TRBJ1-5	CASRPGGTPNQPQHF	TGTGCCAGCCGTCCCGGTGGCACACCGAATCAGCCCCAGCATTTT
TRBV14	-	-	TRBJ1-1	CASSPENTEAFF	TGTGCCAGCAGCCCAGAGAACACTGAAGCTTTCTTT
TRBV5-5	TRBD2	-	TRBJ2-7	CASSSRLASTYEQYF	TGTGCCAGCAGCTCACGACTAGCGAGTACCTACGAGCAGTACTTC
TRBV4-1	-	-	TRBJ1-3	CASSQAASSYPIYF	TGCGCCAGCAGCCAAGCTGCATCCTCGTACCCCATATATTTT
TRBV7-5	-	few	TRBJ1-1	CVRSFDHGGTEAFF	TGTGTCAGAAGCTTCGATCATGGGGGGACTGAAGCTTTCTTT
TRBV5-5	-	-	TRBJ2-3	CASSRQGHGTDTQYF	TGTGCCAGCAGCCGGCAGGGGCATGGCACAGATACGCAGTATTTT
TRBV19	TRBD2	-	TRBJ2-1	CASSMRGTSGTSYNEQFF	TGTGCCAGTAGTATGCGGGGGACTAGCGGGACCTCCTACAATGAGCAGTTCTTC
TRBV29-1	-	-	TRBJ1-1	CSVADLGNTEAFF	TGCAGCGTTGCCGATTTGGGGAACACTGAAGCTTTCTTT
TRBV27	TRBD2	-	TRBJ2-1	CASSHQGSGRSNEQFF	TGTGCCAGCAGTCATCAGGGTAGCGGGAGGAGCAATGAGCAGTTCTTC
TRBV5-1	TRBD1	-	TRBJ1-1	CASSGAQGNLNTEAFF	TGCGCCAGCAGCGGCGCACAGGGGAATCTCAACACTGAAGCTTTCTTT
TRBV5-6	-	-	TRBJ2-7	CASSLGWESSYEQYF	TGTGCCAGCAGCTTGGGGTGGGAGTCCTCCTACGAGCAGTACTTC
TRBV27	-	few	TRBJ1-4	CASSLIPVGREKLFF	TGTGCCAGCAGTTTAATCCCCGTTGGTCGTGAAAAACTGTTTTTT